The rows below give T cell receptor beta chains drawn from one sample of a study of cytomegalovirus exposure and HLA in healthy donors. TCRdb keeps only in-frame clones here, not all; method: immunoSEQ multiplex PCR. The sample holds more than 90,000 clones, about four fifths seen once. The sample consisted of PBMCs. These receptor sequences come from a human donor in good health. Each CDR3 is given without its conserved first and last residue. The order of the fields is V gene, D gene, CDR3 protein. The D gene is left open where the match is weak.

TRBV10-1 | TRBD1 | ASRQGAGQPQH
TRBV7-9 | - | ASSRRGLGGANVLT
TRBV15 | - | ATSSNSRSYEQY
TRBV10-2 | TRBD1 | ASRGAGTDYGYT
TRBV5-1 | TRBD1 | ASSSTGGSYGYT
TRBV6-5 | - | ASSYRRRYEQY
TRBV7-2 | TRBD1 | ASSLASLTGGTETQY
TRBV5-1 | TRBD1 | ASSERQGAGKTQY
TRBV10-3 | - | AIRSGESSYNEQF
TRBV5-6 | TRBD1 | ASSNRQGYTEAF
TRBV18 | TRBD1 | ASSRATGGTGANVLT
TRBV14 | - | ASSQGRGASLGEAF
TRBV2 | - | ASRQGSNSPLH
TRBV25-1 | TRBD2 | ASSPTSGRGYEQY
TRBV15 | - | ATSRPPRAAANEKLF
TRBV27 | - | ASSLGSEGQETQY
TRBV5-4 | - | ASSKGHLANYGYT
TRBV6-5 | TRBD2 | ASSRTSGSQETQY
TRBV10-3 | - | AISGGPNEKLF
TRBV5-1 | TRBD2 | ASSLVSGSSYEQY
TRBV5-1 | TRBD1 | ASSRGGTGDYNEQF
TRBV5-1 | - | ASSLRWGYRGYTDTQY
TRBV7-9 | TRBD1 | ASSLATGANEQF